This T cell receptor beta chain was retrieved from a study of blood T cells in healthy people across ages. The V end lost 1 base, the J end lost 3 bases, and 8 bases lay between the germline ends. This CDR3 region has 14 residues. Per germline, CDR1 MGHDK and CDR2 SYGVNS. This clonotype was found a few times. For the second PCR, which ran for about 6 to 12 cycles, a sample-barcoded 5' primer and a J-beta primer mix were used. TCRdb independently ran MiXCR on the 5' RACE reads; one entry per CDR3 protein. The data contain hundreds of thousands of distinct CDR3 sequences, 25% to 30% of them seen just once; the ten biggest clones take up about 2.9%. These data were likewise used in another study, on T cells of mothers and their children.

Material: blood. The chain joins TRBV25-1 to TRBJ2-3; D is uncertain. This receptor was obtained from a boy aged 10-17 years in good health. As DNA, the CDR3 is TGTGCCAGCAGTGAATTCTCCAGTACAGATACGCAGTATTTT. Translation: CASSEFSSTDTQYF. Variable domain in full (rest from reference TRBV25-1 and TRBJ2-3): EADIYQTPRYLVIGTGKKITLECSQTMGHDKMYWYQQDPGMELHLIHYSYGVNSTEKGDLSSESTVSRIRTEHFPLTLESARPSHTSQYLCASSEFSSTDTQYFGPGTRLTVL.